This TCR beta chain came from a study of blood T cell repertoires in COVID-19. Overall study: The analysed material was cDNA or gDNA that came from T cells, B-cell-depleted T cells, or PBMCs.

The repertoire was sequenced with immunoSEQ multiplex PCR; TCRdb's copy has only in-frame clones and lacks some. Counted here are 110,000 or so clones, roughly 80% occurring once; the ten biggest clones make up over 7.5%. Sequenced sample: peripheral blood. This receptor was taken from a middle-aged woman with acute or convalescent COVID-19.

The CDR3 protein is CAWSAGPGAGYGYTF. CDR3 nucleotides: TGTGCCTGGAGCGCAGGCCCAGGGGCCGGGTATGGCTACACCTTC. The genes are TRBV30 and TRBJ1-2; the D gene is possibly TRBD1 (6 bases). The germline gives CDR1 GTSNPN, CDR2 SVGIG (reference sequence). Trimming stripped 3 bases from V and 5 bases from J, with 19 bases between. This CDR3 spans 15 amino acids.